The clone carrying this T cell receptor (beta chain) was picked up many times. Its specificity is not known. From the germline J gene comes the end of the CDR3, since the read stops 3 residues before it. The source of the sample is a study of T cell clonality in common variable immunodeficiency. The study's findings and limits: Compared with healthy controls, CVID subjects showed increased TCRbeta clonality, mostly in about a third. Fewer TCRbeta clones were shared among CVID subjects than controls.

Sequencing input was equivalent genomic DNA from CVID and controls. Using immunoSEQ multiplex PCR, the repertoire was profiled, and TCRdb retains in-frame clones only, with some absent. The specimen gives approximately 81,000 clones without singletons; the ten biggest hold around 0.8%. The length of the CDR3 is 17 residues. V lost 1 base and J 0 bases, leaving 12 bases between the germline ends. Germline CDR1 is SGHVS and CDR2 is FNYEAQ. The clonotype originates from a person aged 18-70 years in good health. The chain is built from TRBV7-6 and TRBJ2-2; D remains unclear. Sample: peripheral blood mononuclear cells. CDR3 DNA, as far as it was read: TGTGCCAGCAGCTTAGTTCATGGCACCGCGAACACCGGGGAG. Its protein is CASSLVHGTANTGE. The full CDR3 reads CASSLVHGTANTGELFF. The whole variable domain, filled in from reference TRBV7-6 and TRBJ2-2, reads GAGVSQSPRYKVTKRGQDVALRCDPISGHVSLYWYRQALGQGPEFLTYFNYEAQQDKSGLPNDRFSAERPEGSISTLTIQRTEQRDSAMYRCASSLVHGTANTGELFFGEGSRLTVL.